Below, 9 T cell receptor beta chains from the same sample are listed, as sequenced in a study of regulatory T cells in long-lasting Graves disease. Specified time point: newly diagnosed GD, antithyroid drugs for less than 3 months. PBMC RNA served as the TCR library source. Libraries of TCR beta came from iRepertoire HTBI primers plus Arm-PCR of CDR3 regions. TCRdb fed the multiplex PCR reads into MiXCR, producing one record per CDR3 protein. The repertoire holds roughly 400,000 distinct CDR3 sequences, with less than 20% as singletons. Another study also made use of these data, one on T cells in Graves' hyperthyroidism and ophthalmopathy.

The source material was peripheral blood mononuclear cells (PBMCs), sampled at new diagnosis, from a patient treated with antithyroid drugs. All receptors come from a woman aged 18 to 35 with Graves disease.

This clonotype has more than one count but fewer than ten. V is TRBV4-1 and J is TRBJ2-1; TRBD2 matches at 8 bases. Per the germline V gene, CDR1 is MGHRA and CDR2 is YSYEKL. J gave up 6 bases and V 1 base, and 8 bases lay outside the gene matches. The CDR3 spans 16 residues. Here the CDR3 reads CASSQGGGRFSNEQFF. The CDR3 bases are TGCGCCAGCAGCCAAGGAGGCGGGAGGTTTTCCAATGAGCAGTTCTTC.

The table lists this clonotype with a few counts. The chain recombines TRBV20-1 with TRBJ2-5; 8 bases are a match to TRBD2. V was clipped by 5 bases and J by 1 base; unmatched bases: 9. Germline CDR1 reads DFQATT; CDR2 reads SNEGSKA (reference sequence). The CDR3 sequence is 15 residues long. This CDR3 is CSAEMLLAGQETQYF. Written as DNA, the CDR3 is TGCAGTGCTGAAATGTTGCTAGCGGGCCAAGAGACCCAGTACTTC.

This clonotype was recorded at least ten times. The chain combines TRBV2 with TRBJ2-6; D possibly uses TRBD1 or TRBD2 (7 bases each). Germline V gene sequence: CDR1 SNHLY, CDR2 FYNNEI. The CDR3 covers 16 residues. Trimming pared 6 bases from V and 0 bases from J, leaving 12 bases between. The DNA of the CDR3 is TGTGCCAGCAGGGGGGGGGACAGCTCTGGGGCCAACGTCCTGACTTTC. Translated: CASRGGDSSGANVLTF.

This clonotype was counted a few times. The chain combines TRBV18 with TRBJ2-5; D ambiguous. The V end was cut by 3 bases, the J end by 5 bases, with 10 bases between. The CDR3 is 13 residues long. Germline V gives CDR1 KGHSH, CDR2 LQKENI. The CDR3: CASSPGQVETQYF. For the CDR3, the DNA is TGTGCCAGCTCACCGGGCCAGGTGGAGACCCAGTACTTC.

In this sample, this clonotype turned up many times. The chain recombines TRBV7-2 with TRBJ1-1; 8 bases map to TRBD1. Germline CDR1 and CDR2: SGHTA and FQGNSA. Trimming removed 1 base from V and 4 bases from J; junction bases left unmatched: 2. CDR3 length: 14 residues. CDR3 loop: CASSLGQGSTEAFF. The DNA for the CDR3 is TGTGCCAGCAGCTTAGGACAGGGGAGCACTGAAGCTTTCTTT.

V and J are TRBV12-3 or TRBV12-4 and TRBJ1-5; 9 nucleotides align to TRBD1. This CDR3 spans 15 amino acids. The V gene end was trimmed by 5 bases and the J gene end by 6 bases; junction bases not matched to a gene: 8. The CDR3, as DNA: TGTGCCAGCAGTCACAGGGGGCCCGTAATTCAGCCCCAGCATTTT. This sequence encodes CASSHRGPVIQPQHF.

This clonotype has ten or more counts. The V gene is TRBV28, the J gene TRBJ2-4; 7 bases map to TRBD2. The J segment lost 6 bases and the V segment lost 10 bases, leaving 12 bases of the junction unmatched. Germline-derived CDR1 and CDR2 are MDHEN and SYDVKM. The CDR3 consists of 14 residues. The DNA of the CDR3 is TGTGCCACCCACCGGGCGGGAGACATAAACATTCAGTACTTC. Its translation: CATHRAGDINIQYF.

This CDR3 is CSVGGMGNSYEQYF. CDR3 bases: TGCAGCGTTGGTGGTATGGGCAACTCCTACGAGCAGTACTTC. This chain connects TRBV29-1 to TRBJ2-7; D ambiguous. This CDR3 has 14 amino acids. CDR1 is SQVTM, CDR2 ANQGSEA, per germline. The V end lost 4 bases, the J end lost 0 bases, and 13 bases lay between the germline ends.

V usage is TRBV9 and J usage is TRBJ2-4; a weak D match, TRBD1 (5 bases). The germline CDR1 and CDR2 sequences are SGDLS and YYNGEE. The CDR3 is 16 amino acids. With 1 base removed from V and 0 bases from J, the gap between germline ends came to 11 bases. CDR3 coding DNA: TGTGCCAGCAGCGTAAAATACAGGTTAGCCAAAAACATTCAGTACTTC. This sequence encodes CASSVKYRLAKNIQYF.